This TCR beta chain was profiled in a study of T cells in localized non-small cell lung cancer. Study outcomes and limitations: The study found T cell clonality highest in uninvolved adjacent lung, above tumor.

As to this clone: Its antigen is still unknown.

The CDR3 loop spans 11 amino acids. The germline V gene has CDR1 MDHEN and CDR2 SYDVKM. The V gene lost 5 bases and the J gene lost 4 bases, with 6 bases spanning the gap. This table comes from immunoSEQ multiplex PCR, and its TCRdb copy is limited to in-frame clones, with some not included. The repertoire includes under 35,000 clones, less than 95% of them detected once, and roughly 31% sits in the top ten. This sequence originates from a female donor over 55 with stage I lung adenocarcinoma. V usage is TRBV28 and J usage is TRBJ2-7; no clear D. The source material was peripheral blood, sampled before any cancer treatment. The CDR3 sequence: CASSLQYEQYF. CDR3 DNA sequence: TGTGCCAGCAGTCTCCAGTACGAGCAGTACTTC. Complete variable domain (other parts from reference TRBV28 and TRBJ2-7): DVKVTQSSRYLVKRTGEKVFLECVQDMDHENMFWYRQDPGLGLRLIYFSYDVKMKEKGDIPEGYSVSREKKERFSLILESASTNQTSMYLCASSLQYEQYFGPGTRLTVT.